A single sample gave rise to the 25 T cell receptor beta chains below, sequenced in a study of blood T cells in healthy people across ages. It was with a sample-barcoded 5' primer and a J-beta primer mix that a second PCR of roughly 7 to 11 cycles was run. TCRdb processed the 5' RACE reads anew with MiXCR; each CDR3 protein has one entry. Of around 800,000 distinct CDR3 sequences in the sample, about 42% were seen once. The sequenced material came from blood. Source of these receptors: a man older than 75 in good health.

The table lists this clonotype with a few counts. The rearrangement uses TRBV20-1 and TRBJ2-5; 10 bases are shared with TRBD1. The germline gives CDR1 DFQATT, CDR2 SNEGSKA (reference sequence). CDR3 length equals 14 residues. V trimming: 2 bases; J trimming: 3 bases; junction bases outside the gene matches: 3. The CDR3 is CSARTGTGEETQYF. The DNA for the CDR3 is TGCAGTGCTAGAACCGGGACAGGGGAAGAGACCCAGTACTTC.

In DNA, the CDR3 is TGTGCCAGCACCCTTGCTGGGACAGGGCCCAGCGCAAGCACAGATACGCAGTATTTT. This translates into CASTLAGTGPSASTDTQYF. This sequence joins TRBV12-3 or TRBV12-4 and TRBJ2-3; 9 bases align to TRBD1. V was pared by 7 bases and J by 0 bases, with 17 bases of the junction left unmatched. This CDR3 has 19 amino acids.

This chain connects TRBV7-2 to TRBJ2-2; 10 bases fit TRBD1. The J segment lost 5 bases and the V segment lost 3 bases, leaving 6 bases of the junction unmatched. The germline CDR1 and CDR2 sequences are SGHTA and FQGNSA. The CDR3 is made up of 16 amino acids. This CDR3 reads CASSLTGTGVTGELFF. The CDR3 DNA sequence: TGTGCCAGCAGCTTGACCGGGACAGGGGTTACCGGGGAGCTGTTTTTT. Combining the CDR3 with reference TRBV7-2 and TRBJ2-2 gives the whole variable domain GAGVSQSPSNKVTEKGKDVELRCDPISGHTALYWYRQSLGQGLEFLIYFQGNSAPDKSGLPSDRFSAERTGGSVSTLTIQRTQQEDSAVYLCASSLTGTGVTGELFFGEGSRLTVL.

The chain combines TRBV10-3 with TRBJ2-1, with TRBD2 matching over 7 bases. V was clipped by 3 bases and J by 0 bases; unmatched bases: 8. Germline V gene lookup returns CDR1 ENHRY and CDR2 SYGVKD. The CDR3 loop spans 17 amino acids. The CDR3, as DNA: TGTGCCATCAGTGACCGCAAAACTAGCGTCTCCTACAATGAGCAGTTCTTC. Amino acid sequence: CAISDRKTSVSYNEQFF.

This clonotype ranks as medium-sized. The chain is built from TRBV5-1 and TRBJ2-7, with 8 bases matching TRBD2. V shed 2 bases and J 7 bases; nucleotides not matched to a gene: 8. The CDR3 contains 14 residues. CDR1 and CDR2 (germline): SGHRS, YFSETQ. In DNA, the CDR3 is TGCGCCAGCAGCTTAAGCGGGGGACTAGAAGAGCAGTACTTC. Its translation is CASSLSGGLEEQYF.

V is TRBV30 and J is TRBJ2-1; D possibly uses TRBD1 or TRBD2 (5 bases each). Germline loops: CDR1 GTSNPN, CDR2 SVGIG (reference sequence). V was pared by 8 bases and J by 8 bases, with 16 bases between. CDR3 length equals 12 residues. The CDR3 region has the DNA TGTGCCGGGGGAAGAGGCAGGGATGAGCAGTTCTTC. This codes for CAGGRGRDEQFF.

The chain combines TRBV27 with TRBJ2-7; 9 nucleotides match TRBD1. The DNA end is a closer match to TRBJ2-5, so the J assignment may be wrong. CDR1 and CDR2 from the germline V gene are MNHEY and SMNVEV (reference sequence). The CDR3 has 14 amino acids. In nucleotides, the CDR3 is TGTGCCAGCAGAAGACAGGGGGGAGGGGAGACCCAGTACTTC. Translation gives CASRRQGGGETQYF.

This clonotype was observed a few times. The V gene is TRBV7-9, the J gene TRBJ2-3, with D possibly TRBD2 on 6 matching bases. Trimming pared 7 bases from V and 7 bases from J, leaving 9 bases between. The length of the CDR3 is 11 residues. Per germline, CDR1 SEHNR and CDR2 FQNEAQ (reference sequence). CDR3 region: CASTAGNTQYF. DNA for the CDR3: TGTGCCAGCACCGCGGGGAATACGCAGTATTTT.

V gene TRBV3-1 combines with J gene TRBJ1-2; 8 bases map to TRBD1. This CDR3 contains 13 residues. Germline V gene lookup returns CDR1 LGHDT and CDR2 YNNKEL (reference sequence). V lost 4 bases, J lost 9 bases, and 7 bases stayed unmatched. The CDR3 DNA reads as TGTGCCAGCAGCCGAGGACAGGGAAATAGCTACACCTTC. This translates into CASSRGQGNSYTF.

The chain couples TRBV2 to TRBJ2-5, with D perhaps matching TRBD2 (5 bases). The CDR3 is 16 residues long. Between the trimmed V and J ends, which lost 4 bases and 2 bases, there was a span of 17 bases. Germline CDR1 is SNHLY and CDR2 is FYNNEI. The CDR3 loop reads CASSGGRPAVQETQYF. CDR3 coding DNA: TGTGCCAGCAGTGGCGGCCGGCCAGCGGTACAAGAGACCCAGTACTTC.

In its sample, this clonotype was seen a few times. The CDR3 nucleotides are TGTGCCAGCATTACGGCGACTAGCGGAGGCGGAGAGACCCAGTACTTC. Protein product: CASITATSGGGETQYF. The V and J genes are TRBV28 and TRBJ2-5, with 9 bases lining up with TRBD2. CDR3 length equals 16 residues. Losses at the gene ends were 7 bases for V and 4 bases for J; bases not matched to a gene: 13. The V gene's germline CDR1 is MDHEN and CDR2 SYDVKM.

Comments on this clonotype: At one boundary the junction diverges from the germline segment, which might be a read error. The chain uses TRBV27 and TRBJ1-5, with 7 bases matching TRBD1. CDR1 is MNHEY, CDR2 SMNVEV, per germline (reference sequence). This CDR3 has 20 residues. The CDR3 coding sequence is TGTGCCAGAAGTTTTTTAAAACAGACAGGGAGTGATTATAGCAATCAGCCCCAGCATTTT. Its protein is CARSFLKQTGSDYSNQPQHF.

The rearrangement joins TRBV5-1 to TRBJ2-1, with TRBD2 as a possible D gene (5 bases). The V gene's germline CDR1 is SGHRS and CDR2 YFSETQ. The V gene lost 4 bases and the J gene lost 2 bases, with 16 bases spanning the gap. CDR3 length: 16 residues. The CDR3 is CASSPGGQITYNEQFF. DNA for the CDR3: TGCGCCAGCAGCCCTGGCGGGCAGATTACCTACAATGAGCAGTTCTTC.

This clonotype occurred once. The V and J genes are TRBV28 and TRBJ2-2; 11 bases agree with TRBD2. The CDR3 sequence is 17 residues long. Per the germline V gene, CDR1 is MDHEN and CDR2 is SYDVKM. After removal of 5 bases from V and 4 bases from J, the junction contained 9 bases not matched to a gene. CDR3: CASSPPGLAVITGELFF. For the CDR3, the DNA is TGTGCCAGCAGTCCTCCGGGACTAGCGGTAATCACCGGGGAGCTGTTTTTT.

The chain links TRBV4-3 to TRBJ1-4; tentative D call: TRBD1 (5 bases). Trimming took 2 bases from V and 6 from J, leaving 10 bases between them. The CDR3 has 14 residues. Per germline, CDR1 LGHNA and CDR2 YSLEER. This chain's CDR3 is CASSQSGMDEKLFF. DNA of the CDR3: TGCGCCAGCAGCCAATCAGGGATGGATGAAAAACTGTTTTTT.

This clonotype was detected only a few times. The chain employs TRBV29-1 and TRBJ1-2; TRBD1 matches 7 bases. This CDR3 is built from 13 residues. Unmatched junction bases numbered 4, after V lost 1 base and J lost 5 bases. Per the germline V gene, CDR1 is SQVTM and CDR2 is ANQGSEA. The CDR3 protein is CSVEARDRYGYTF. The CDR3 DNA sequence: TGCAGCGTTGAAGCACGGGACAGATATGGCTACACCTTC. The whole variable domain, filled in from reference TRBV29-1 and TRBJ1-2, reads SAVISQKPSRDICQRGTSLTIQCQVDSQVTMMFWYRQQPGQSLTLIATANQGSEATYESGFVIDKFPISRPNLTFSTLTVSNMSPEDSSIYLCSVEARDRYGYTFGSGTRLTVV.

CDR3 coding DNA: TGCGCCAGCAGCCAAGAGGGGGCGAATACGCAGTATTTT. Translated, it gives CASSQEGANTQYF. The chain uses TRBV4-1 and TRBJ2-3; D is perhaps TRBD1 (6 bases). The CDR3 runs 13 residues. From germline, CDR1 is MGHRA and CDR2 YSYEKL. The ends were cut back, 0 bases at V and 7 bases at J, with 8 bases in the middle.

CDR3 in amino acids: CASSVDRGHEQFF. The DNA of the CDR3 is TGTGCCAGCAGCGTCGACAGGGGCCATGAGCAGTTCTTC. The V gene is TRBV2, the J gene TRBJ2-1, with 8 bases aligning to TRBD1. Germline CDR1 and CDR2: SNHLY and FYNNEI. This CDR3 region has 13 residues. The junction had 6 bases not matched to a gene; V was cut back by 6 bases and J by 8 bases.

The chain carries TRBV10-3 and TRBJ2-1; no clear D gene. V was cut by 5 bases and J by 12 bases, with 26 bases left in between. This CDR3 is built from 16 residues. CDR1 ENHRY and CDR2 SYGVKD come from the germline V gene. CDR3 sequence: CAISIPGKVTAERQFF. The CDR3 DNA is TGTGCCATCAGTATTCCTGGGAAGGTGACTGCGGAGCGGCAGTTCTTC.

V and J are TRBV9 and TRBJ2-7; TRBD1 matches 7 bases. The CDR3 is 14 amino acids. Germline-derived CDR1 and CDR2 are SGDLS and YYNGEE. Unmatched junction bases numbered 5, after V lost 3 bases and J lost 2 bases. The CDR3 DNA reads as TGTGCCAGCAGCGCACAGGGGTTTCCCTACGAGCAGTACTTC. It codes for CASSAQGFPYEQYF.

The CDR3, as DNA: TGTGCCACCAGCAGAGAACAGGCGATCTATGGCTACACCTTC. This gives the protein CATSREQAIYGYTF. This chain connects TRBV15 to TRBJ1-2, with D perhaps TRBD1 (5 bases). The V gene lost 0 bases and the J gene lost 4 bases, with 9 bases spanning the gap. Per the germline V gene, CDR1 is LNHNV and CDR2 is YYDKDF (reference sequence). CDR3 length: 14 amino acids. The entire variable domain, with the rest obtained from reference TRBV15 and TRBJ1-2, is as follows: DAMVIQNPRYQVTQFGKPVTLSCSQTLNHNVMYWYQQKSSQAPKLLFHYYDKDFNNEADTPDNFQSRRPNTSFCFLDIRSPGLGDTAMYLCATSREQAIYGYTFGSGTRLTVV.

J is TRBJ2-3 and V is TRBV20-1, with 9 bases that match TRBD1. Germline V CDR1 and CDR2: DFQATT, SNEGSKA (reference sequence). The J segment lost 4 bases and the V segment lost 3 bases, leaving 8 bases of the junction unmatched. The CDR3 is 15 amino acids. This CDR3 is CSARGGQGLSDTQYF. CDR3 nucleotide sequence: TGCAGTGCTAGGGGGGGACAGGGTTTGTCAGATACGCAGTATTTT.

V gene TRBV25-1 combines with J gene TRBJ1-1; 8 bases are a match to TRBD1. Germline V gene sequence: CDR1 MGHDK, CDR2 SYGVNS. This CDR3 region has 13 residues. J was trimmed by 4 bases and V by 7 bases; bases with no gene match: 5. The CDR3 DNA is TGTGCCAGCACCCAACAGGGGGGCACTGAAGCTTTCTTT. As protein: CASTQQGGTEAFF.

The CDR3 DNA reads TGTGCCAGCAGTCCAGGGGGCTACGGGAGGAAAGAGACCCAGTTCTTC. The encoded protein is CASSPGGYGRKETQFF. The V and J genes are TRBV28 and TRBJ2-5; D is perhaps TRBD1 (8 bases). The J call may be mistaken, given a closer DNA end match to TRBJ2-1. The CDR3 has 16 amino acids. Germline V gives CDR1 MDHEN, CDR2 SYDVKM.

The J gene is TRBJ2-1, the V gene TRBV12-3 or TRBV12-4, with D perhaps matching TRBD2 (5 bases). The CDR3 extends over 14 amino acids. The V and J ends lost 7 bases and 6 bases respectively, with 16 bases between them. The CDR3 nucleotides are TGTGCCAGCACCCCTCGGGAAGTAGCCAATGAGCAGTTCTTC. The encoded protein is CASTPREVANEQFF.